The 17 T cell receptor beta chains below were found in one sample sequenced in a study of T cell repertoires in cytomegalovirus infection. TCRdb recomputed calls from the reads with MiXCR, one row per CDR3 protein. The sample lists approximately 500,000 distinct CDR3 sequences; about 17% were seen once. The sequencing sample was made of CD8+ T cells from PBMCs. All receptors come from a human donor in good health (CMV status not recorded). Some clones in this sample may be carry-over from other donors' samples.

The J gene is TRBJ2-7, the V gene TRBV3-1, with TRBD1 as a possible D gene (5 bases). This CDR3 has 17 residues. Germline V CDR1 and CDR2: LGHDT, YNNKEL (reference sequence). The V end lost 1 base, the J end lost 0 bases, and 16 bases lay between the germline ends. This chain's CDR3 is CASSQGHPGLSSYEQYF. CDR3 DNA: TGTGCCAGCAGCCAAGGTCATCCAGGGTTGAGCTCCTACGAGCAGTACTTC.

The chain is built from TRBV5-6 and TRBJ1-5, with D possibly being TRBD1 (6 bases). Trimming cost V 4 bases and J 5 bases, with 10 bases left between them. The CDR3 length is 13 residues. Germline V gene sequence: CDR1 SGHDT, CDR2 YYEEEE. This CDR3 is CASSRRGHQPQHF. CDR3 sequence (DNA): TGTGCCAGCAGCCGGCGGGGGCATCAGCCCCAGCATTTT. Filled out from reference TRBV5-6 and TRBJ1-5, the complete variable domain reads DAGVTQSPTHLIKTRGQQVTLRCSPKSGHDTVSWYQQALGQGPQFIFQYYEEEERQRGNFPDRFSGHQFPNYSSELNVNALLLGDSALYLCASSRRGHQPQHFGDGTRLSIL.

This clonotype was seen a few times. The rearrangement uses TRBV20-1 and TRBJ1-1; possible D gene TRBD1, 5 bases. Trimming stripped 0 bases from V and 1 base from J, with 6 bases between. The CDR3 spans 13 residues. Germline V gives CDR1 DFQATT, CDR2 SNEGSKA (reference sequence). The chain's CDR3 is CSARDGQNTEAFF. For the CDR3, the DNA is TGCAGTGCTAGAGACGGACAGAACACTGAAGCTTTCTTT.

The chain joins TRBV4-2 to TRBJ1-5; TRBD1 matches at 10 bases. Germline assignment: CDR1 LGHNA and CDR2 YNFKEQ. V was clipped by 1 base and J by 3 bases; unmatched bases: 9. The CDR3 totals 18 residues. The CDR3 DNA follows: TGTGCCAGCAGCCAAGTGGTCCGGGACAGGGGCTTCAATCAGCCCCAGCATTTT. This gives the protein CASSQVVRDRGFNQPQHF.

At least ten counts were recorded for this clonotype. The chain has TRBV10-2 and TRBJ2-3, with D perhaps given as TRBD1 or TRBD2 (5 bases each). V gave up 3 bases and J gave up 9 bases, with 10 bases separating them. The CDR3 runs to 12 residues. Per germline, CDR1 WSHSY and CDR2 SAAADI. This CDR3 reads CASSDPGSTQYF. In DNA form, the CDR3 reads TGCGCCAGCAGTGATCCAGGGAGCACGCAGTATTTT.

This chain connects TRBV20-1 to TRBJ1-2; D gene ambiguous. V was pared by 1 base and J by 3 bases, with 6 bases between. The CDR3 is made up of 12 amino acids. Per germline, CDR1 DFQATT and CDR2 SNEGSKA (reference sequence). CDR3 protein: CSARGSDYGYTF. CDR3 DNA sequence: TGCAGTGCTAGAGGATCGGACTATGGCTACACCTTC.

In this sample, this clonotype turned up many times. In DNA, the CDR3 is TGTGCCAGCAGTTACTCGACAGACAGAGGACCCCTCCACTTT. It specifies CASSYSTDRGPLHF. The chain joins TRBV6-5 to TRBJ1-6, with D maybe TRBD1 (5 bases). Between the trimmed V and J ends, which lost 0 bases and 12 bases, there was a span of 12 bases. This CDR3 has 14 residues. Germline-derived CDR1 and CDR2 are MNHEY and SVGAGI.

This clonotype has just a few counts. V is TRBV6-1 and J is TRBJ2-7; 11 nucleotides match TRBD2. With 6 bases clipped from V and 0 bases from J, the junction kept 10 bases outside the gene matches. Germline V CDR1 and CDR2: MNHNS, SASEGT. The CDR3 has 17 amino acids. CDR3 sequence reads: CASSTYPGLAASYEQYF. As DNA, the CDR3 is TGTGCCAGCAGCACATATCCGGGACTAGCGGCCTCCTACGAGCAGTACTTC.

This clonotype appeared many times. The gene calls are TRBV27 and TRBJ1-2; a possible D gene is TRBD1 (6 bases). The CDR3 runs 15 residues. CDR1 is MNHEY and CDR2 is SMNVEV in the germline V gene (reference sequence). The V end was cut by 6 bases, the J end by 0 bases, with 14 bases between. For the CDR3, the DNA is TGTGCCAGCAGACGAAACAGGGAGGCTAACTATGGCTACACCTTC. Translation: CASRRNREANYGYTF.

This clonotype was seen at least ten times. This chain connects TRBV19 to TRBJ1-1, with D possibly being TRBD1 (5 bases). Germline V gene sequence: CDR1 LNHDA, CDR2 SQIVND (reference sequence). CDR3 length: 13 residues. The V and J ends lost 11 bases and 5 bases respectively, with 18 bases between them. CDR3: CAVGDGRYTEAFF. The CDR3 nucleotides are TGTGCCGTAGGGGATGGCCGGTATACTGAAGCTTTCTTT.

This clonotype was detected a few times. The chain joins TRBV5-1 to TRBJ2-7; 8 bases fit TRBD1. The CDR3 length is 13 residues. Looked up from germline, CDR1 is SGHRS and CDR2 is YFSETQ. V shed 4 bases and J 6 bases; nucleotides not matched to a gene: 6. CDR3 DNA sequence: TGCGCCAGCAGCACCAAGACAGGGGCCGAGCAGTACTTC. Its protein is CASSTKTGAEQYF.

Ten or more counts support this clonotype. The chain couples TRBV7-9 to TRBJ2-5; 7 bases are shared with TRBD1. CDR3 size: 15 residues. Germline V gene data show CDR1 as SEHNR and CDR2 as FQNEAQ (reference sequence). Losses at the gene ends were 6 bases for V and 1 base for J; bases not matched to a gene: 8. CDR3 nucleotides: TGTGCCAGCAGGCCCCCCGGGACAGCCCAAGAGACCCAGTACTTC. It codes for CASRPPGTAQETQYF. Using reference TRBV7-9 and TRBJ2-5 for the parts outside the CDR3, the full variable domain is DTGVSQNPRHKITKRGQNVTFRCDPISEHNRLYWYRQTLGQGPEFLTYFQNEAQLEKSRLLSDRFSAERPKGSFSTLEIQRTEQGDSAMYLCASRPPGTAQETQYFGPGTRLLVL.

This clonotype has more than one count but fewer than ten. This chain uses TRBV29-1 with TRBJ2-4; D possibly uses TRBD1 or TRBD2 (5 bases each). V lost 1 base, J lost 0 bases, and 16 bases lay in between. The CDR3 runs to 17 residues. Germline CDR1 reads SQVTM; CDR2 reads ANQGSEA. The CDR3 bases are TGCAGCGTTGAAGTACGGGACCGAACCTCAGCCAAAAACATTCAGTACTTC. This gives the protein CSVEVRDRTSAKNIQYF.

As for this clonotype: With a much larger clone just one base away, this may be a read error. Given the absence of the conserved phenylalanine or tryptophan at the CDR3 end, a read error is likely. The chain links TRBV7-6 to TRBJ2-5; D ambiguous. From germline, CDR1 is SGHVS and CDR2 FNYEAQ. V lost 2 bases and J 4 bases, leaving 11 bases between the germline ends. This CDR3 comprises 14 residues. CDR3 coding DNA: TGTGCCAGCAGCTTAAATGATGGGTCAGAGACCCAGTACTTA. The encoded protein is CASSLNDGSETQYL.

This clonotype was counted at least ten times. The chain recombines TRBV7-6 with TRBJ1-1; no firm D call. The CDR3 covers 14 residues. V was trimmed by 5 bases and J by 3 bases, leaving 13 bases between them. The germline V gene has CDR1 SGHVS and CDR2 FNYEAQ. The CDR3 protein is CASSKDRAYTEAFF. CDR3 DNA sequence: TGTGCCAGCAGCAAGGACCGCGCCTACACTGAAGCTTTCTTT.

With regard to this clonotype: This may be a read error: a much more frequent sequence differs by one nucleotide. V and J are TRBV7-6 and TRBJ1-1, with no clear D. The CDR3 consists of 15 residues. In germline, CDR1 is SGHVS, CDR2 FNYEAQ. V lost 1 base, J lost 1 base, and 10 bases lay in between. The CDR3: CASSLGRHGNTEAFF. The CDR3 coding sequence is TGTGCCAGCAGCTTAGGTAGACATGGGAACACTGAAGCTTTCTTT.

This clonotype was seen repeatedly, ten times or more. This chain joins TRBV12-3 or TRBV12-4 and TRBJ2-1; no reliable D call. The CDR3 has 12 residues. V lost 2 bases and J 7 bases, leaving 6 bases between the germline ends. The CDR3 nucleotides read TGTGCCAGCAGTTTACTGGAAAATGAGCAGTTCTTC. Translation gives CASSLLENEQFF.